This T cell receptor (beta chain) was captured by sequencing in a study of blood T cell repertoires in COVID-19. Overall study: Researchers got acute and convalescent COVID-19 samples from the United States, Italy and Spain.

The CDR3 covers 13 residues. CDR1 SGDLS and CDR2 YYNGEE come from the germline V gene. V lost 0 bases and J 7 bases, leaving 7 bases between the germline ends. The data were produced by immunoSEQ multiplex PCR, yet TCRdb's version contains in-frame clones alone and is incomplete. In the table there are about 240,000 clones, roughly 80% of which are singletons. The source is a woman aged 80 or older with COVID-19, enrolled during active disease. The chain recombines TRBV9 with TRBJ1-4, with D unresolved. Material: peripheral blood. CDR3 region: CASSVDGGEKLFF. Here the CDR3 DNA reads TGTGCCAGCAGCGTAGATGGAGGTGAAAAACTGTTTTTT. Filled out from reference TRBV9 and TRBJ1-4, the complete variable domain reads DSGVTQTPKHLITATGQRVTLRCSPRSGDLSVYWYQQSLDQGLQFLIQYYNGEERAKGNILERFSAQQFPDLHSELNLSSLELGDSALYFCASSVDGGEKLFFGSGTQLSVL.